This T cell receptor (beta chain) was identified in a study of cytomegalovirus exposure and HLA in healthy donors. Of note for this clone: Its antigen is still unknown.

Germline lookup yields CDR1 SNHLY and CDR2 FYNNEI. The CDR3 spans 15 residues. The V and J ends lost 2 bases and 4 bases, in that order; junction bases with no gene match: 6. Vbeta (60) and Jbeta (13) primers were used in the PCR. Here immunoSEQ multiplex PCR was the method, and the copy in TCRdb shows in-frame clones only, minus some. Among some 77,000 clones listed, nearly 80% were seen once. General study results and limits: Sequencing had likely introduced a cluster of highly shared sequence variants as an artifact.

Though nominally healthy at sampling, donors likely had unrecorded immune exposures. The receptor was derived from a woman aged 50 to 65 in good health and CMV-seropositive. The chain couples TRBV2 to TRBJ2-3; 7 bases are shared with TRBD2. Sequenced: PBMCs. CDR3 protein: CASSESTSLADTQYF. As DNA, the CDR3 is TGTGCCAGCAGTGAATCGACTAGCTTGGCAGATACGCAGTATTTT.